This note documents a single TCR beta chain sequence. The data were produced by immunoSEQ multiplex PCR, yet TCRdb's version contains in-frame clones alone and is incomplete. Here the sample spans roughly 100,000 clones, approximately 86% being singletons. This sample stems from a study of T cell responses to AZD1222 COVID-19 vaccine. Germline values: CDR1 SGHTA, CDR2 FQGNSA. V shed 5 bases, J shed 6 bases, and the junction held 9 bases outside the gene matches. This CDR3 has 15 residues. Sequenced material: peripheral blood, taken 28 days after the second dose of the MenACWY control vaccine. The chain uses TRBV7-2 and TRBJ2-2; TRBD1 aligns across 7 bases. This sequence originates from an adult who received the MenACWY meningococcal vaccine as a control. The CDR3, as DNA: TGTGCCAGCAGCAGGACGCGACAGGGAGCCGGGGAGCTGTTTTTT. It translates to CASSRTRQGAGELFF. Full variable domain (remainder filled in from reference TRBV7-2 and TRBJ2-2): GAGVSQSPSNKVTEKGKDVELRCDPISGHTALYWYRQSLGQGLEFLIYFQGNSAPDKSGLPSDRFSAERTGGSVSTLTIQRTQQEDSAVYLCASSRTRQGAGELFFGEGSRLTVL.